This is a list of T cell receptor beta chains from one sample in a study of OX40 agonist ivuxolimab in advanced cancers. Using immunoSEQ multiplex PCR, the repertoire was profiled, and TCRdb retains in-frame clones only, with some absent. The top ten hold around 0.47% of the sample, which has about 110,000 clones, over 75% seen once. The material sequenced was CD4+ or CD8+ T cells sorted from blood, taken in a trial of the OX40 agonist ivuxolimab. The receptors were sampled from an adult with an advanced solid tumor such as melanoma, head and neck, liver or kidney cancer. Each CDR3 is given with its conserved first and last residue. Fields, in order: D gene, V gene, clone size, J gene, CDR3 length, CDR3 DNA, CDR3 protein. A D gene is named only where the DNA matches it firmly. For some rows the clone size is stated as once, few or many, or as a class when expanded; others skip it.

D gene: TRBD1; V gene: TRBV19; clone size: once; J gene: TRBJ1-1; CDR3 length: 18; CDR3 DNA: TGTGCCAGTAGTATAGCCTTTTCGGGACAGGGGGTGTACACTGAAGCTTTCTTT; CDR3 protein: CASSIAFSGQGVYTEAFF
D gene: .; V gene: TRBV5-1; clone size: .; J gene: TRBJ2-1; CDR3 length: 15; CDR3 DNA: TGCGCCAGCAGCTTGGAGTTAGGGTACGGAAATGAGCAGTTCTTC; CDR3 protein: CASSLELGYGNEQFF
D gene: .; V gene: TRBV28; clone size: .; J gene: TRBJ2-2; CDR3 length: 13; CDR3 DNA: .; CDR3 protein: CASSSSNTGELFF
D gene: .; V gene: TRBV9; clone size: .; J gene: TRBJ2-2; CDR3 length: 14; CDR3 DNA: TGTGCCAGCAGCGTAGTAGGACACACCGGGGAGCTGTTTTTT; CDR3 protein: CASSVVGHTGELFF
D gene: .; V gene: TRBV11-1; clone size: .; J gene: TRBJ2-7; CDR3 length: 15; CDR3 DNA: TGTGCCAGCAGCCCTTTACAGGTCCTCTCCTACGAGCAGTACTTC; CDR3 protein: CASSPLQVLSYEQYF
D gene: TRBD1; V gene: TRBV5-4; clone size: .; J gene: TRBJ2-2; CDR3 length: 15; CDR3 DNA: TGTGCCAGCAGCTTGGTTCAGGGGGCGCCCGGGGAGCTGTTTTTT; CDR3 protein: CASSLVQGAPGELFF
D gene: TRBD1; V gene: TRBV30; clone size: once; J gene: TRBJ1-2; CDR3 length: 13; CDR3 DNA: TGTGCCTTCGGAGGACAGGGGCCCAGTGGCTACACCTTC; CDR3 protein: CAFGGQGPSGYTF
D gene: .; V gene: TRBV7-9; clone size: .; J gene: TRBJ1-4; CDR3 length: 15; CDR3 DNA: TGTGCCAGCAGCTTATCTGGGGGGCCTTGGGGAAAACTGTTTTTT; CDR3 protein: CASSLSGGPWGKLFF
D gene: TRBD1; V gene: TRBV6-6; clone size: .; J gene: TRBJ1-1; CDR3 length: 13; CDR3 DNA: TGTGCCAGCAGTCCAGACAGGGGGCGCCTAGCTTTCTTT; CDR3 protein: CASSPDRGRLAFF
D gene: TRBD2; V gene: TRBV27; clone size: once; J gene: TRBJ2-1; CDR3 length: 15; CDR3 DNA: TGTGCCAGCAGTTCTCTCGGACTAGCGCCTAATGAGCAGTTCTTC; CDR3 protein: CASSSLGLAPNEQFF
D gene: TRBD1; V gene: TRBV10-3; clone size: .; J gene: TRBJ1-5; CDR3 length: 13; CDR3 DNA: TGTGCCATCAGTGGGACAGGGGAACAGCCCCAGCATTTT; CDR3 protein: CAISGTGEQPQHF
D gene: .; V gene: TRBV7-2; clone size: .; J gene: TRBJ1-2; CDR3 length: 13; CDR3 DNA: TGTGCCAGCAGCTTATATTCAGGGGATGGCTACACCTTC; CDR3 protein: CASSLYSGDGYTF
D gene: .; V gene: TRBV7-9; clone size: .; J gene: TRBJ1-2; CDR3 length: 15; CDR3 DNA: TGTGCCAGCAGCTTAGACTCAGGGGCGAACTATGGCTACACCTTC; CDR3 protein: CASSLDSGANYGYTF
D gene: .; V gene: TRBV7-3; clone size: few; J gene: TRBJ1-6; CDR3 length: 12; CDR3 DNA: TGTGCCAGCAGCTTGTTCTTTTCACCCCTCCACTTT; CDR3 protein: CASSLFFSPLHF
D gene: TRBD1; V gene: TRBV7-9; clone size: .; J gene: TRBJ1-2; CDR3 length: 14; CDR3 DNA: TGTGCCAGCAGCTTGGAGACAGGGGACTATGGCTACACCTTC; CDR3 protein: CASSLETGDYGYTF
D gene: TRBD1; V gene: TRBV5-4; clone size: .; J gene: TRBJ2-4; CDR3 length: 19; CDR3 DNA: TGTGCCAGCAGCGGAGGCCGGGACAGCCACAACCTAGCCAAAAACATTCAGTACTTC; CDR3 protein: CASSGGRDSHNLAKNIQYF
D gene: TRBD1; V gene: TRBV5-1; clone size: .; J gene: TRBJ2-5; CDR3 length: 14; CDR3 DNA: TGCGCCAGCAGCGACAGGGGGCAGGGAGAGACCCAGTACTTC; CDR3 protein: CASSDRGQGETQYF
D gene: TRBD2; V gene: TRBV5-1; clone size: .; J gene: TRBJ2-1; CDR3 length: 14; CDR3 DNA: TGCGCCAGCAGCGGGTCTAGCGGGGGGGTAGAGCAGTTCTTC; CDR3 protein: CASSGSSGGVEQFF
D gene: .; V gene: TRBV13; clone size: .; J gene: TRBJ2-5; CDR3 length: 13; CDR3 DNA: TGTGCCAGCAGCGCCCAGGGTACGGAGACCCAGTACTTC; CDR3 protein: CASSAQGTETQYF
D gene: .; V gene: TRBV19; clone size: .; J gene: TRBJ2-7; CDR3 length: 14; CDR3 DNA: TGTGCCAGTAGTCCACCGGGACTCCCAGCCGAGCAGTACTTC; CDR3 protein: CASSPPGLPAEQYF
D gene: TRBD1; V gene: TRBV6-5; clone size: .; J gene: TRBJ2-5; CDR3 length: 15; CDR3 DNA: TGTGCCAGCAGGAAGGACAGGTTGCATGTGGAGACCCAGTACTTC; CDR3 protein: CASRKDRLHVETQYF
D gene: TRBD2; V gene: TRBV7-2; clone size: .; J gene: TRBJ2-3; CDR3 length: 15; CDR3 DNA: TGTGCCAGCAGCTTATGGTCTAGCGGCTTAGATACGCAGTATTTT; CDR3 protein: CASSLWSSGLDTQYF
D gene: TRBD1; V gene: TRBV28; clone size: .; J gene: TRBJ1-1; CDR3 length: 13; CDR3 DNA: TGTGCCAGTAAGACAGGGGTGGACACTGAAGCTTTCTTT; CDR3 protein: CASKTGVDTEAFF
D gene: .; V gene: TRBV18; clone size: .; J gene: TRBJ1-2; CDR3 length: 13; CDR3 DNA: TGTGCCAGCTCACCAGAGGAGGGCAACGGCTACACCTTC; CDR3 protein: CASSPEEGNGYTF
D gene: TRBD1; V gene: TRBV7-9; clone size: .; J gene: TRBJ1-6; CDR3 length: 14; CDR3 DNA: TGTGCCAGCAGCTTAAGTGACAGGGTTTCACCCCTCCACTTT; CDR3 protein: CASSLSDRVSPLHF
D gene: TRBD1; V gene: TRBV7-9; clone size: .; J gene: TRBJ1-5; CDR3 length: 18; CDR3 DNA: TGTGCCAGCAGCTTAGCGCTAGGGGGCGGAGAGGAGATTCGGCCCCAGCATTTT; CDR3 protein: CASSLALGGGEEIRPQHF
D gene: .; V gene: TRBV5-1; clone size: .; J gene: TRBJ2-5; CDR3 length: 15; CDR3 DNA: TGCGCCAGCAGCTTGGAAGGTACAGGCGAAGAGACCCAGTACTTC; CDR3 protein: CASSLEGTGEETQYF
D gene: .; V gene: TRBV30; clone size: .; J gene: TRBJ2-7; CDR3 length: 12; CDR3 DNA: TGTGCCTGGAGAGGTGACGCATACGAGCAGTACTTC; CDR3 protein: CAWRGDAYEQYF
D gene: .; V gene: TRBV9; clone size: .; J gene: TRBJ2-7; CDR3 length: 15; CDR3 DNA: TGTGCCAGCAGCGTAGCTGGCACTCAGGGAAACGAGCAGTACTTC; CDR3 protein: CASSVAGTQGNEQYF
D gene: .; V gene: TRBV5-1; clone size: .; J gene: TRBJ2-5; CDR3 length: 12; CDR3 DNA: TGCGCCAGCAGTCCAAGAGAGGAGACCCAGTACTTC; CDR3 protein: CASSPREETQYF
D gene: .; V gene: TRBV6-1; clone size: .; J gene: TRBJ2-7; CDR3 length: 13; CDR3 DNA: TGTGCCAGCATGTCCTCGTGGTCCTACGAGCAGTACTTC; CDR3 protein: CASMSSWSYEQYF
D gene: .; V gene: TRBV7-2; clone size: .; J gene: TRBJ1-1; CDR3 length: 16; CDR3 DNA: TGTGCCAGCACCCTAGGCAGGACCGGGAGGAACACTGAAGCTTTCTTT; CDR3 protein: CASTLGRTGRNTEAFF